A single sample is the source of the 24 T cell receptor beta chains below, sequenced in a study of regulatory T cells in long-lasting Graves disease. Time point specified: newly diagnosed GD, antithyroid drugs for less than 3 months. Generation of the TCR library employed RNA extracted from PBMCs. According to the study, TCR beta libraries were built with iRepertoire HTBI primers and CDR3-region Arm-PCR. Each CDR3 protein is one row after TCRdb ran MiXCR on the multiplex PCR reads. The sample holds around 400,000 distinct CDR3 sequences, approximately 12% seen once. This sample was also put to use in a study of T cells in Graves' hyperthyroidism and ophthalmopathy.

The material was peripheral blood mononuclear cells (PBMCs), obtained at new diagnosis, from a patient treated with antithyroid drugs. Receptors originate from a woman under 30 with Graves disease.

This clonotype was found many times. This rearrangement joins TRBV7-9 to TRBJ2-1, with D hard to call. The ends were cut back, 1 base at V and 7 bases at J, with 14 bases in the middle. This CDR3 spans 15 amino acids. Germline CDR1 is SEHNR and CDR2 is FQNEAQ (reference sequence). The CDR3 spells CASSLDSIWRNEQFF. In DNA form, the CDR3 reads TGTGCCAGCAGCTTAGACTCGATCTGGCGGAATGAGCAGTTCTTC.

A note on this clonotype: A far larger clone is one nucleotide away, so this likely arose from a read error. This CDR3 is missing its conserved last phenylalanine or tryptophan, likely due to a read error. J is TRBJ2-5 and V is TRBV11-1; TRBD2 aligns across 11 bases. Judging by the DNA end, TRBJ2-1 fits better; the J call may be wrong. Germline V gene sequence: CDR1 SGHAT, CDR2 FQDESV (reference sequence). The CDR3 sequence is 19 residues long. CDR3 sequence reads: CASSFKLAGVIPSYNEQFL. Here the CDR3 DNA reads TGTGCCAGCAGCTTTAAACTAGCGGGAGTGATTCCCTCCTACAATGAGCAGTTCCTC.

The chain links TRBV14 to TRBJ2-3; unclear D gene. The CDR3 consists of 13 residues. Germline CDR1 SGHDN, CDR2 FVKESK. V lost 7 bases and J lost 8, with 16 bases in between. DNA of the CDR3: TGTGCCAGCAACCTACCGAATTCTGGTACGCAGTATTTT. This translates into CASNLPNSGTQYF. Combining the CDR3 with reference TRBV14 and TRBJ2-3 gives the whole variable domain EAGVTQFPSHSVIEKGQTVTLRCDPISGHDNLYWYRRVMGKEIKFLLHFVKESKQDESGMPNNRFLAERTGGTYSTLKVQPAELEDSGVYFCASNLPNSGTQYFGPGTRLTVL.

This clonotype has at least ten counts. The gene calls are TRBV29-1 and TRBJ2-1; 9 bases fit TRBD2. Unmatched junction bases numbered 6, after V lost 5 bases and J lost 4 bases. Germline V gives CDR1 SQVTM, CDR2 ANQGSEA. The CDR3 sequence is 14 residues long. For the CDR3, the DNA is TGCAGCGTTTACCGGACTAGCGCATACAATGAGCAGTTCTTC. This codes for CSVYRTSAYNEQFF.

This clonotype was detected ten times or more. The chain combines TRBV20-1 with TRBJ2-7; D gene unclear. The V and J ends lost 0 bases and 6 bases respectively, with 12 bases between them. Germline V lookup: CDR1 DFQATT, CDR2 SNEGSKA (reference sequence). The CDR3 sequence is 13 residues long. The CDR3 nucleotides are TGCAGTGCTAGAGATCAACTTGGGGTCGAGCAGTACTTC. Translation: CSARDQLGVEQYF.

This clonotype was counted ten times or more. The chain has TRBV7-2 and TRBJ2-3, with 7 bases that match TRBD2. The CDR3 contains 16 residues. V lost 4 bases to trimming and J lost 1 base; unmatched junction nucleotides: 8. CDR1 is SGHTA, CDR2 FQGNSA, per germline. The CDR3: CASSYWGGGGTDTQYF. DNA of the CDR3: TGTGCCAGCAGCTATTGGGGGGGAGGAGGCACAGATACGCAGTATTTT. Variable domain in full (rest from reference TRBV7-2 and TRBJ2-3): GAGVSQSPSNKVTEKGKDVELRCDPISGHTALYWYRQSLGQGLEFLIYFQGNSAPDKSGLPSDRFSAERTGGSVSTLTIQRTQQEDSAVYLCASSYWGGGGTDTQYFGPGTRLTVL.

Ten or more counts support this clonotype. The V call is TRBV6-2 or TRBV6-3, the J call TRBJ2-2; D gene ambiguous. The V end lost 2 bases, the J end lost 4 bases, and 5 bases lay between the germline ends. The CDR3 is made up of 13 amino acids. Germline V gene lookup returns CDR1 MNHEY and CDR2 SVGEGT. As DNA, the CDR3 is TGTGCCAGCAGTTACGTAGGCACCGGGGAGCTGTTTTTT. Amino acids: CASSYVGTGELFF.

This clonotype has at least ten counts. The rearrangement uses TRBV24-1 and TRBJ2-1; 10 bases align to TRBD2. This CDR3 is 17 amino acids long. V lost 3 bases and J lost 6; bases outside the gene matches: 10. Germline V lookup: CDR1 KGHDR, CDR2 SFDVKD. In nucleotides, the CDR3 is TGTGCCACCAGTGATCCATCACCTAGCGGGAGTACCAATGAGCAGTTCTTC. Translating it yields CATSDPSPSGSTNEQFF.

On this clonotype itself: A read error may be the cause here, since a much bigger clone is one base away. The V call is TRBV7-9, the J call TRBJ2-2, with 7 bases that match TRBD1. Germline CDR1 SEHNR, CDR2 FQNEAQ (reference sequence). This CDR3 region has 19 residues. Here the CDR3 reads CASGLKNTAGTVHTGELFF. The DNA of the CDR3 is TGTGCCAGCGGCTTAAAAAACACTGCCGGGACAGTCCACACCGGGGAGCTGTTTTTT.

Ten or more counts support this clonotype. The V gene is TRBV6-1, the J gene TRBJ2-5; TRBD1 is a possible D gene (5 bases). The V end lost 8 bases, the J end lost 1 base, and 14 bases lay between the germline ends. Germline-derived CDR1 and CDR2 are MNHNS and SASEGT. The CDR3 consists of 14 residues. CDR3 nucleotide sequence: TGTGCCAGCTCCATCCAGGGTTCCCAAGAGACCCAGTACTTC. Amino acid sequence: CASSIQGSQETQYF.

There are many counts of this clonotype. V is TRBV2 and J is TRBJ2-2, with D possibly TRBD2 on 6 matching bases. This CDR3 is built from 14 residues. Between the trimmed V and J ends, which lost 4 bases and 3 bases, there was a span of 9 bases. Germline CDR1 and CDR2: SNHLY and FYNNEI. The CDR3 here is CASSVTSYTGELFF. In nucleotides, the CDR3 is TGTGCCAGCAGTGTGACTAGTTACACCGGGGAGCTGTTTTTT.

This clonotype was observed at least ten times. The genes are TRBV2 and TRBJ2-3; no definite D call. The V end was cut by 6 bases, the J end by 5 bases, with 12 bases between. Germline V CDR1 and CDR2: SNHLY, FYNNEI. CDR3 length: 13 residues. The CDR3 DNA follows: TGTGCCAGCAGCGTTAGATATGGAGATACGCAGTATTTT. Translated, it gives CASSVRYGDTQYF.

With respect to this clonotype: Mismatch with germline at one junction end may stem from a read error. The chain uses TRBV4-1 and TRBJ2-1; 10 nucleotides agree with TRBD2. Germline V gene data show CDR1 as MGHRA and CDR2 as YSYEKL. The CDR3 runs to 15 residues. CDR3 protein: CASSQIAGGYSEQFF. The CDR3 DNA reads TGCGCCAGCAGCCAGATAGCGGGAGGCTACAGTGAGCAGTTCTTC.

The chain recombines TRBV9 with TRBJ2-1, with D perhaps matching TRBD1 (5 bases). Deletions cut 7 bases from V and 7 bases from J, with 18 bases between. This CDR3 contains 14 residues. The germline gives CDR1 SGDLS, CDR2 YYNGEE. The CDR3 DNA is TGTGCCAGCTCCCATACAGGTGTGGGAAATGAGCAGTTCTTC. The encoded protein is CASSHTGVGNEQFF. Filled out from reference TRBV9 and TRBJ2-1, the complete variable domain reads DSGVTQTPKHLITATGQRVTLRCSPRSGDLSVYWYQQSLDQGLQFLIQYYNGEERAKGNILERFSAQQFPDLHSELNLSSLELGDSALYFCASSHTGVGNEQFFGPGTRLTVL.

This chain connects TRBV5-6 to TRBJ2-2; no clear D. Germline CDR1 SGHDT, CDR2 YYEEEE. This CDR3 spans 16 amino acids. V was trimmed by 3 bases and J by 3 bases, leaving 15 bases between them. The CDR3 spells CASSSHFLEDTGELFF. The DNA for the CDR3 is TGTGCCAGCAGCTCACACTTTTTAGAGGACACCGGGGAGCTGTTTTTT. Full variable domain (outside the CDR3, taken from reference TRBV5-6 and TRBJ2-2): DAGVTQSPTHLIKTRGQQVTLRCSPKSGHDTVSWYQQALGQGPQFIFQYYEEEERQRGNFPDRFSGHQFPNYSSELNVNALLLGDSALYLCASSSHFLEDTGELFFGEGSRLTVL.

The chain employs TRBV12-3 or TRBV12-4 and TRBJ2-3; 8 nucleotides match TRBD2. The CDR3 is 12 residues long. Trimming cost V 10 bases and J 6 bases; bases outside gene matches: 6. In DNA, the CDR3 is TGTGCCACCCGCGGGAGGAAGGATACGCAGTATTTT. It is translated as CATRGRKDTQYF.

Ten or more counts support this clonotype. The rearrangement uses TRBV27 and TRBJ2-5; D gene ambiguous. The CDR3 is 13 residues long. CDR1 is MNHEY and CDR2 is SMNVEV in the germline V gene (reference sequence). V dropped 2 bases and J dropped 2 bases, with 6 bases sitting between them. The CDR3 region is CASSLIGQETQYF. The DNA for the CDR3 is TGTGCCAGCAGTTTAATCGGGCAAGAGACCCAGTACTTC.

This clonotype was seen at least ten times. V is TRBV28 and J is TRBJ2-7; 9 bases line up with TRBD1. The germline V gene encodes CDR1 MDHEN and CDR2 SYDVKM. V was pared by 4 bases and J by 4 bases, with 11 bases of the junction left unmatched. This CDR3 spans 16 amino acids. The CDR3, as DNA: TGTGCCAGCAGTTCGTCTTCACGGGACAGGGCTTACGAGCAGTACTTC. Amino acid sequence: CASSSSSRDRAYEQYF.

The rearrangement uses TRBV7-9 and TRBJ2-3; TRBD1 aligns across 8 bases. This CDR3 comprises 16 residues. Trimming at V came to 5 bases and at J to 2 bases, leaving 9 bases not matched to a gene. Germline loops: CDR1 SEHNR, CDR2 FQNEAQ (reference sequence). Written as DNA, the CDR3 is TGTGCCAGCAGCCCTGGACAGGGTCGAACCACAGATACGCAGTATTTT. Amino acid sequence: CASSPGQGRTTDTQYF.

This clonotype turned up a few times. The J gene is TRBJ2-7, the V gene TRBV18, with D perhaps matching TRBD1 (7 bases). CDR3 length: 17 residues. Trimming pared 2 bases from V and 6 bases from J, leaving 23 bases between. The germline gives CDR1 KGHSH, CDR2 LQKENI. The CDR3 region has the DNA TGTGCCAGCTCACCAGGTTTGAGGAGGGGGCAACTACGCGAGCAGTACTTC. Its translation: CASSPGLRRGQLREQYF.

In this sample, this clonotype turned up many times. J is TRBJ1-1 and V is TRBV6-2 or TRBV6-3; D is undetermined. V lost 0 bases and J lost 2, with 4 bases in between. Looked up from germline, CDR1 is MNHEY and CDR2 is SVGEGT. The CDR3 sequence is 13 residues long. Here the CDR3 DNA reads TGTGCCAGCAGTTACTCGGCCAACACTGAAGCTTTCTTT. This gives the protein CASSYSANTEAFF.

This clonotype was seen many times. This chain connects TRBV9 to TRBJ2-1; 7 bases are shared with TRBD2. The germline V gene encodes CDR1 SGDLS and CDR2 YYNGEE. The V and J ends lost 0 bases and 3 bases, in that order; junction bases with no gene match: 9. This CDR3 has 17 residues. In DNA, the CDR3 is TGTGCCAGCAGCGTAGTCGGTTTGGCGGGAGTCTACAATGAGCAGTTCTTC. Its translation: CASSVVGLAGVYNEQFF.

A single count supports this clonotype. This sequence joins TRBV28 and TRBJ2-7, with TRBD2 identical over 12 bases. The CDR3 contains 15 residues. Trimming cost V 7 bases and J 6 bases; bases outside gene matches: 10. In germline, CDR1 is MDHEN, CDR2 SYDVKM. CDR3 region: CASNGSGTSGPEQYF. DNA for the CDR3: TGTGCCAGCAACGGATCGGGGACTAGCGGGCCCGAGCAGTACTTC. The full variable domain, its missing parts supplied by reference TRBV28 and TRBJ2-7, is DVKVTQSSRYLVKRTGEKVFLECVQDMDHENMFWYRQDPGLGLRLIYFSYDVKMKEKGDIPEGYSVSREKKERFSLILESASTNQTSMYLCASNGSGTSGPEQYFGPGTRLTVT.

This clonotype was detected a few times. A read error may be the cause here, since a much bigger clone is one base away. The chain joins TRBV7-3 to TRBJ2-1, with a possible D match to TRBD2 (6 bases). CDR1 is SGHTA, CDR2 FQGTGA, per germline. The CDR3 contains 16 residues. Here the CDR3 reads CAGSPMGGIAYNEQFF. For the CDR3, the DNA is TGTGCCGGCAGCCCAATGGGGGGAATAGCCTACAATGAGCAGTTCTTC.